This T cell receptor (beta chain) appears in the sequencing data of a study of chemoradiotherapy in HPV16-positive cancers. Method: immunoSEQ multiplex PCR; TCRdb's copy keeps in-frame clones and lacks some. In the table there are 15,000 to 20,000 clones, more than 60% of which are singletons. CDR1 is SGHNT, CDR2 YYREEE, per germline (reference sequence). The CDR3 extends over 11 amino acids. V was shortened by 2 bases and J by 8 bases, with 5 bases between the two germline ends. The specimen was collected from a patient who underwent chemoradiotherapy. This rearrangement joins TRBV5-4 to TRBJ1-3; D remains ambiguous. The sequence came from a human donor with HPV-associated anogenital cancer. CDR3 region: CASSFLHTIYF. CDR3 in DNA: TGTGCCAGCAGCTTTTTGCACACCATATATTTT.